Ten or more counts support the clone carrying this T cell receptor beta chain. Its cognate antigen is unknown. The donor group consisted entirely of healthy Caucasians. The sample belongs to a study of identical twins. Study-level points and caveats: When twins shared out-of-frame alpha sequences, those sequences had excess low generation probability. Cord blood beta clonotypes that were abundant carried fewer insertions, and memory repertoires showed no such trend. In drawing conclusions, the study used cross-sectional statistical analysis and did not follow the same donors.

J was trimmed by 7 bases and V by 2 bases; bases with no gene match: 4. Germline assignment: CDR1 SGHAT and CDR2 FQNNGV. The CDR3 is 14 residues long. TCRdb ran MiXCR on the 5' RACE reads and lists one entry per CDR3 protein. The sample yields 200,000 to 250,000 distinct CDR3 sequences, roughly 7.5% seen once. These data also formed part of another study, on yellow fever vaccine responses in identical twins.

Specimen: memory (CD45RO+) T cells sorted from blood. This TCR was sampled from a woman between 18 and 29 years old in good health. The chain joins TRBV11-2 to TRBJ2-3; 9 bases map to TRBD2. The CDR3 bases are TGTGCCAGCAGCTTACTAGCGGGAAAATATACGCAGTATTTT. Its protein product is CASSLLAGKYTQYF.